These 24 T cell receptor beta chains came from one sample sequenced in a study of monozygotic twins with inflammatory bowel disease. From the 5' RACE reads, TCRdb lists one entry per CDR3 protein and no DNA. The sample table includes around 99,000 distinct CDR3 sequences. Sequenced: blood. The receptors derive from a human donor with ulcerative colitis or Crohn's disease, or a healthy co-twin of an affected twin (not recorded which).

The CDR3 sequence: CASSPTQGAPSPYSGANVLTF. The rearrangement joins TRBV28 to TRBJ2-6; TCRdb proposes TRBD1, but this gene call is untestable without DNA. The CDR3 sequence is 21 residues long. Germline CDR1 and CDR2: MDHEN and SYDVKM.

The rearrangement uses TRBV12-3 or TRBV12-4 and TRBJ2-3; TCRdb lists TRBD1, though no DNA is available to test this call. The CDR3 loop spans 14 amino acids. CDR3: CASSFSAGADTQYF.

This chain uses TRBV27 with TRBJ2-2. CDR3 size: 15 residues. The germline V gene has CDR1 MNHEY and CDR2 SMNVEV (reference sequence). Here the CDR3 reads CASKLGAANTGELFF.

The chain is built from TRBV12-3 or TRBV12-4 and TRBJ1-1; the TRBD1 assignment by TCRdb is unverifiable without DNA. This CDR3 region has 15 residues. The CDR3 reads CASSFRGAIVGEAFF.

The chain recombines TRBV3-1 with TRBJ2-3; TCRdb names TRBD1, which stays unverified in the absence of DNA. Germline V CDR1 and CDR2: LGHDT, YNNKEL (reference sequence). The CDR3 is 19 residues long. CDR3 in amino acids: CASSLKSERQGISTDTQYF.

The chain joins TRBV20-1 to TRBJ2-3; TCRdb's D call, TRBD2, is unchecked because there is no DNA. The CDR3 extends over 15 amino acids. Per the germline V gene, CDR1 is DFQATT and CDR2 is SNEGSKA (reference sequence). The CDR3 protein is CSASNPTSGTDTQYF.

The rearrangement links TRBV4-1 to TRBJ2-1; TCRdb's assignment of TRBD1 cannot be checked, as there is no DNA. The V gene's germline CDR1 is MGHRA and CDR2 YSYEKL. The CDR3 runs 19 residues. CDR3 protein: CASSQDGPRPQSSYNEQFF.

The gene calls are TRBV7-3 and TRBJ1-1; there is no DNA to check the TCRdb D call of TRBD1. Looked up from germline, CDR1 is SGHTA and CDR2 is FQGTGA. This CDR3 region has 17 residues. The CDR3 protein is CASSPRVWGIIATEAFF. Combining the CDR3 with reference TRBV7-3 and TRBJ1-1 gives the whole variable domain GAGVSQTPSNKVTEKGKYVELRCDPISGHTALYWYRQSLGQGPEFLIYFQGTGAADDSGLPNDRFFAVRPEGSVSTLKIQRTERGDSAVYLCASSPRVWGIIATEAFFGQGTRLTVV.

This chain connects TRBV12-3 or TRBV12-4 to TRBJ2-2; lacking DNA, the TRBD2 call made by TCRdb goes unchecked. CDR3 length: 17 residues. This CDR3 is CASSPQPGLEVTGELFF.

The V gene is TRBV7-6, the J gene TRBJ2-7. Germline assignment: CDR1 SGHVS and CDR2 FNYEAQ. CDR3 length equals 13 residues. This CDR3 is CASSLQDSYEQYF.

V and J are TRBV12-3 or TRBV12-4 and TRBJ2-2; TCRdb lists TRBD2, though no DNA is available to test this call. The CDR3 sequence is 17 residues long. CDR3 residues: CASSTPSGNEDTGELFF.

The chain combines TRBV6-6 with TRBJ2-7; TCRdb lists TRBD1, though no DNA is available to test this call. CDR3 length equals 14 residues. The germline gives CDR1 MNHNY, CDR2 SVGAGI (reference sequence). The CDR3 here is CASRRGGSLLEQYF.

The V call is TRBV12-3 or TRBV12-4, the J call TRBJ1-5; TCRdb's D call of TRBD1 is untestable without DNA. CDR3 length: 15 residues. This CDR3 is CASSHDRSPNQPQHF.

V is TRBV12-2 and J is TRBJ2-2. TRBV12-2 is given as a pseudogene. The CDR3 contains 11 residues. This CDR3 is CARGSHGELFF.

The chain has TRBV5-4 and TRBJ1-3. Germline V CDR1 and CDR2: SGHNT, YYREEE (reference sequence). The CDR3 is made up of 15 amino acids. CDR3 in amino acids: CASSLYPDSGNTIYF. Filled out from reference TRBV5-4 and TRBJ1-3, the complete variable domain reads ETGVTQSPTHLIKTRGQQVTLRCSSQSGHNTVSWYQQALGQGPQFIFQYYREEENGRGNFPPRFSGLQFPNYSSELNVNALELDDSALYLCASSLYPDSGNTIYFGEGSWLTVV.

The genes are TRBV5-1 and TRBJ2-6; TCRdb's D gene call, TRBD1, goes unchecked for lack of DNA. CDR1 is SGHRS and CDR2 is YFSETQ in the germline V gene. This CDR3 contains 18 residues. CDR3 sequence reads: CASSLEGQGAQGANVLTF.

The genes are TRBV6-1 and TRBJ1-5; as DNA is missing, the TRBD1 call by TCRdb cannot be tested. The CDR3 runs 16 residues. Germline V gene lookup returns CDR1 MNHNS and CDR2 SASEGT. The CDR3 spells CASSEAAGLFNQPQHF.

The chain links TRBV5-1 to TRBJ2-5. CDR1 is SGHRS and CDR2 is YFSETQ in the germline V gene. There are 14 residues in the CDR3. This chain's CDR3 is CASSLVGTDKTQYF.

This sequence joins TRBV15 and TRBJ2-1. The germline gives CDR1 LNHNV, CDR2 YYDKDF (reference sequence). This CDR3 region has 12 residues. CDR3 sequence reads: CATSRDFHEQFF.

The rearrangement links TRBV5-4 to TRBJ2-1. Germline V gene lookup returns CDR1 SGHNT and CDR2 YYREEE (reference sequence). The CDR3 contains 14 residues. The CDR3 is CASSPTSSYNEQFF.

This rearrangement joins TRBV12-3 or TRBV12-4 to TRBJ2-7; TCRdb picks TRBD1, but there is no DNA to check that call. This CDR3 is 14 amino acids long. The CDR3 region is CASSLRTANYEQYF.

The V and J genes are TRBV5-1 and TRBJ1-2; TCRdb selects TRBD1, and the lack of DNA leaves this call unchecked. This CDR3 contains 15 residues. In germline, CDR1 is SGHRS, CDR2 YFSETQ. The CDR3 loop reads CASSEATGGVDGYTF.

The V and J genes are TRBV15 and TRBJ2-7; TCRdb lists TRBD1, though no DNA is available to test this call. The germline gives CDR1 LNHNV, CDR2 YYDKDF (reference sequence). This CDR3 contains 14 residues. The CDR3 is CATSRDQDSYEQYF.

The chain carries TRBV5-1 and TRBJ2-7; the D call from TCRdb, TRBD1, cannot be confirmed without DNA. Germline values: CDR1 SGHRS, CDR2 YFSETQ. CDR3 size: 15 residues. The CDR3 spells CASSFDSSRAYEQYF.